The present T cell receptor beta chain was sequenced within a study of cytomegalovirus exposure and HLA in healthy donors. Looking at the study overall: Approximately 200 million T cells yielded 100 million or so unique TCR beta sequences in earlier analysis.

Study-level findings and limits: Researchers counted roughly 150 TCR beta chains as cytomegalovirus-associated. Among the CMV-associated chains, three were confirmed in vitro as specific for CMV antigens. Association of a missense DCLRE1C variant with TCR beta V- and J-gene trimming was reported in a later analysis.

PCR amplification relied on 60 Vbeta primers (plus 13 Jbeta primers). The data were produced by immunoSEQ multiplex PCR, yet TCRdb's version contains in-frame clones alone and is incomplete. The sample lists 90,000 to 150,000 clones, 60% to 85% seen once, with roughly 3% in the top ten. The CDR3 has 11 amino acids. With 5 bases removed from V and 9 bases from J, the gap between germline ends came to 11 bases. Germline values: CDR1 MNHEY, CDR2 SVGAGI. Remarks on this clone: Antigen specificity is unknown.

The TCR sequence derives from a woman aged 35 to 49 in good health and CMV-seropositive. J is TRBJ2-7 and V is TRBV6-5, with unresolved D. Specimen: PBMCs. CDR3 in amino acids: CASSTPAGQYF. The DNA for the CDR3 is TGTGCCAGCAGTACCCCAGCAGGGCAGTACTTC.